The present TCR beta chain was sequenced within a study of blood T cell repertoires in COVID-19. Clones were read by immunoSEQ multiplex PCR, and TCRdb kept only the in-frame ones, dropping some. Here the sample spans 250,000 or so clones, approximately 90% being singletons. The germline V gene encodes CDR1 SGHRS and CDR2 YFSETQ. Trimming removed 0 bases at V and 7 bases at J, with 7 bases between. The CDR3 is made up of 12 amino acids. Specimen: peripheral blood. This chain uses TRBV5-1 with TRBJ1-2, with D unclear. The source is a woman aged 25 to 39 with active or convalescent COVID-19. In DNA, the CDR3 is TGCGCCAGCAGCTTGGTGGGAGGTGGCTACACCTTC. It yields the protein CASSLVGGGYTF.